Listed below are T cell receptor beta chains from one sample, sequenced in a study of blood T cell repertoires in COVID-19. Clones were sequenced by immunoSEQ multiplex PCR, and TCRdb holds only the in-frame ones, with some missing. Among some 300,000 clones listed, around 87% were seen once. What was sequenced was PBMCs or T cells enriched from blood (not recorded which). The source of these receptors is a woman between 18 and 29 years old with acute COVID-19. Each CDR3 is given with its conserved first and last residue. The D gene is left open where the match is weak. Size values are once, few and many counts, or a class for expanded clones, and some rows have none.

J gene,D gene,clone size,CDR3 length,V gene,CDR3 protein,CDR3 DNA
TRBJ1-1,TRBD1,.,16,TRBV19,CASSIILGQGGTEAFF,TGTGCCAGTAGTATAATTTTGGGACAGGGTGGCACTGAAGCTTTCTTT
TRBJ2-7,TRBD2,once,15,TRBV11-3,CASSPGTSGINEQYF,TGTGCCAGCAGCCCCGGGACTAGCGGGATCAACGAGCAGTACTTC
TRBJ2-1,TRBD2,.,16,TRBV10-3,CAISAFLADSYNEQFF,TGTGCCATCAGTGCATTTCTAGCGGACTCCTACAATGAGCAGTTCTTC
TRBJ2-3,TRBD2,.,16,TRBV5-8,CASSLGLAASTDTQYF,TGTGCCAGCAGCCTGGGACTAGCGGCTAGCACAGATACGCAGTATTTT
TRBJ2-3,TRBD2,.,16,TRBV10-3,CAISDLGGRSTDTQYF,TGTGCCATCAGTGATTTAGGCGGGAGGAGCACAGATACGCAGTATTTT
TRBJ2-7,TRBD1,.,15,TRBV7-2,CASSLYGQASYEQYF,TGTGCCAGCAGCTTATACGGACAGGCCTCCTACGAGCAGTACTTC
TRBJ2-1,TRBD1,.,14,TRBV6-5,CASSPRTGDNEQFF,TGTGCCAGCAGTCCCCGGACAGGGGACAATGAGCAGTTCTTC
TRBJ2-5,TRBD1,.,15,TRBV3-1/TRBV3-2,CASSQLQGWGETQYF,TGTGCCAGCAGTCAACTACAGGGGTGGGGGGAGACCCAGTACTTC
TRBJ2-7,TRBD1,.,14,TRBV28,CASSLWTGNNEQYF,TGTGCCAGCAGTCTATGGACAGGGAACAACGAGCAGTACTTC
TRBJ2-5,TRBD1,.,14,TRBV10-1,CASSDPGGQETQYF,TGCGCCAGCAGTGATCCAGGGGGCCAAGAGACCCAGTACTTC
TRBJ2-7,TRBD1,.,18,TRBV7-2,CASSHPGQGGGNSYEQYF,TGTGCCAGCAGTCACCCTGGACAGGGGGGAGGTAACTCCTACGAGCAGTACTTC
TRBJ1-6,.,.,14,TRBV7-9,CASSVRGANSPLHF,TGTGCCAGCAGCGTAAGGGGTGCGAATTCACCCCTCCACTTT
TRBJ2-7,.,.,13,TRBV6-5,CASSTATPQRQYF,TGTGCCAGCAGTACCGCCACTCCCCAAAGGCAGTACTTC
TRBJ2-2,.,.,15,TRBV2,CASSEMAVNTGELFF,TGTGCCAGCAGTGAAATGGCGGTGAACACCGGGGAGCTGTTTTTT
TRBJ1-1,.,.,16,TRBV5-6,CASSLQQDRLITEAFF,TGTGCCAGCAGCTTGCAACAGGATCGCTTGATCACTGAAGCTTTCTTT
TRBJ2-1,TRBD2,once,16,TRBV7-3,CASSLPGTSGRNEQFF,TGTGCCAGCAGCTTACCAGGGACTAGCGGGAGGAATGAGCAGTTCTTC
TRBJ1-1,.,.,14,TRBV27,CASSLGQGPTEAFF,TGTGCCAGCAGTTTAGGGCAGGGCCCCACTGAAGCTTTCTTT
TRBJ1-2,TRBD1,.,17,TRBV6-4,CASSDVGMGQGDYGYTF,TGTGCCAGCAGTGACGTCGGTATGGGACAGGGGGACTATGGCTACACCTTC
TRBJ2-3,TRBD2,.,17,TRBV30,CASSPTMLAGEGDTQYF,TGTGCCTCCTCCCCGACTATGCTAGCGGGAGAAGGAGATACGCAGTATTTT
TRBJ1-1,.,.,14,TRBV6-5,CASTSWYANTEAFF,TGTGCCAGCACTAGTTGGTATGCGAACACTGAAGCTTTCTTT
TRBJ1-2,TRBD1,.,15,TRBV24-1,CATSEGTGAVYGYTF,TGTGCCACCAGTGAAGGGACAGGGGCTGTCTATGGCTACACCTTC
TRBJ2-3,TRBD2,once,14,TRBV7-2,CASSSAGELDTQYF,TGTGCCAGCAGCTCCGCGGGAGAGTTAGATACGCAGTATTTT
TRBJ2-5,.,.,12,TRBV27,CASSPDQETQYF,TGTGCCAGCAGTCCAGACCAAGAGACCCAGTACTTC
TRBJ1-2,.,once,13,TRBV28,CAVQDSSFYGYTF,TGTGCAGTACAGGACAGTTCGTTCTATGGCTACACCTTC
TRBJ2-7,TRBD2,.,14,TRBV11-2,CASSSREGAYEQYF,TGTGCCAGCAGTTCCCGGGAGGGGGCCTACGAGCAGTACTTC
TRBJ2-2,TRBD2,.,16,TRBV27,CASSLWEGYGTGELFF,TGTGCCAGCAGTTTATGGGAGGGGTACGGCACCGGGGAGCTGTTTTTT
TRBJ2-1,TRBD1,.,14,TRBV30,CAWTGTAQGHEQFF,TGTGCCTGGACGGGGACAGCCCAAGGCCATGAGCAGTTCTTC
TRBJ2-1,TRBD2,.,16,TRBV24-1,CATSETSGSSYNEQFF,TGTGCCACCAGTGAGACTAGCGGAAGCTCCTACAATGAGCAGTTCTTC
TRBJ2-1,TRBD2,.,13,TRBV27,CASSLGLAGVLVF,TGTGCCAGCAGTCTTGGACTAGCGGGAGTCTTAGTCTTC
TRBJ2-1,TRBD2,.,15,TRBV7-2,CASSLVGTSSYEQFF,TGTGCCAGCAGCTTAGTAGGGACTAGTAGCTATGAGCAGTTCTTC
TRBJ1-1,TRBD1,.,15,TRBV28,CASNLVPDRDTEAFF,TGTGCCAGCAATCTCGTTCCGGACAGGGACACTGAAGCTTTCTTT
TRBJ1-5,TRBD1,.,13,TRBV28,CASGQGAHQPQHF,TGTGCCAGCGGACAGGGCGCCCATCAGCCCCAGCATTTT
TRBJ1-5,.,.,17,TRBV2,CASSGSKGPYSNQPQHF,TGTGCCAGCAGTGGGAGCAAGGGGCCGTATAGCAATCAGCCCCAGCATTTT
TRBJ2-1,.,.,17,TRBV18,CASSPRSGRGEDNEQFF,TGTGCCAGCTCACCACGTTCGGGCAGGGGGGAAGACAATGAGCAGTTCTTC
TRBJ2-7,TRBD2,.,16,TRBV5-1,CASSLTSGRTPYEQYF,TGCGCCAGCAGCTTGACTAGCGGGAGGACGCCCTACGAGCAGTACTTC
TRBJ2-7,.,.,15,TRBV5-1,CASSANRDSSYEQYF,TGCGCCAGCAGCGCCAACCGGGACTCTAGCTACGAGCAGTACTTC
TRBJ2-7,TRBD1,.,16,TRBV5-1,CASSSRSRDRGYEQYF,TGCGCCAGCAGCTCTAGATCTCGGGACAGGGGCTACGAGCAGTACTTC
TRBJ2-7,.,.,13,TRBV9,CASSPSASYEQYF,TGTGCCAGCAGCCCCAGTGCCTCCTACGAGCAGTACTTC
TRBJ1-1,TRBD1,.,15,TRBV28,CASSLDRALNTEAFF,TGTGCCAGCAGTTTGGACAGGGCACTGAACACTGAAGCTTTCTTT
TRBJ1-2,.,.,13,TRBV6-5,CASSRGQSYGYTF,TGTGCCAGCAGTCGAGGCCAGAGCTATGGCTACACCTTC
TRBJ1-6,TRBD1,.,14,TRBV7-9,CASRLGQGNSPLHF,TGTGCCAGCAGATTGGGACAGGGGAATTCACCCCTCCACTTT
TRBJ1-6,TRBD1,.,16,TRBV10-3,CAISESRGTGNSPLHF,TGTGCCATCAGTGAGTCGAGGGGGACAGGTAATTCACCCCTCCACTTT
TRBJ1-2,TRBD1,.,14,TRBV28,CASSEGTGPDGYTF,TGTGCCAGCAGCGAAGGGACAGGGCCTGATGGCTACACCTTC
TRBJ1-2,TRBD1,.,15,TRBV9,CASSVSGQGARGYTF,TGTGCCAGCAGCGTATCAGGGCAGGGGGCAAGGGGCTACACCTTC